This is a list of T cell receptor beta chains from one sample in a study of blood T cell repertoires in COVID-19. Clones were read by immunoSEQ multiplex PCR, and TCRdb kept only the in-frame ones, dropping some. The data show 150,000 to 200,000 clones, with around four fifths seen just once and roughly 2% held by the top ten. What was sequenced was peripheral blood. The receptors here all came from a woman of 80 years or more with acute or convalescent COVID-19. The CDR3 runs from the conserved cysteine through the conserved F or W. The order of the fields is CDR3 DNA, CDR3 protein, V gene, CDR3 length, J gene, D gene, clone size. D genes are given only for firm matches. Clone size is not always given. Where it is, it says once, few, many or a class for expanded clones.

cdr3_nt: TGTGCCATCAGTGAGTCGCGAGCGGGGGGTCCCACCGGGGAGCTGTTTTTT
cdr3_aa: CAISESRAGGPTGELFF
v_call: TRBV10-3
cdr3_length: 17
j_call: TRBJ2-2
d_call: TRBD2
clone_size: NA

cdr3_nt: TGTGCCAGCATCAAGGACAGGGGGCAGACCGGGGAGCTGTTTTTT
cdr3_aa: CASIKDRGQTGELFF
v_call: TRBV6-5
cdr3_length: 15
j_call: TRBJ2-2
d_call: TRBD1
clone_size: once

cdr3_nt: TGTGCCACCAGCAGAGATTTTGTGGATTACAGGGGAACCTACGAGCAGTACTTC
cdr3_aa: CATSRDFVDYRGTYEQYF
v_call: TRBV15
cdr3_length: 18
j_call: TRBJ2-7
d_call: TRBD1
clone_size: NA

cdr3_nt: TGTGCCTGGAAGCCGGGGGGTGAAAAACTGTTTTTT
cdr3_aa: CAWKPGGEKLFF
v_call: TRBV30
cdr3_length: 12
j_call: TRBJ1-4
d_call: NA
clone_size: NA

cdr3_nt: TGTGCCAGTAGTCCCAGGGGGTATGGCTACACCTTC
cdr3_aa: CASSPRGYGYTF
v_call: TRBV19
cdr3_length: 12
j_call: TRBJ1-2
d_call: TRBD1
clone_size: NA

cdr3_nt: TGTGCCAGCAGCACAACACCCGCAGCCGGGACTGAAGCTTTCTTT
cdr3_aa: CASSTTPAAGTEAFF
v_call: TRBV5-5
cdr3_length: 15
j_call: TRBJ1-1
d_call: NA
clone_size: few

cdr3_nt: TGCGCCAGCAGCCAAGAGTTCACCGGGCCCCTAGGAGGTCTCTCTGGAAACACCATATATTTT
cdr3_aa: CASSQEFTGPLGGLSGNTIYF
v_call: TRBV4-1
cdr3_length: 21
j_call: TRBJ1-3
d_call: NA
clone_size: NA

cdr3_nt: TGTGCCAGCAGCTTGGGCAGGGTTATCTATTTT
cdr3_aa: CASSLGRVIYF
v_call: TRBV5-6
cdr3_length: 11
j_call: TRBJ2-3
d_call: NA
clone_size: NA

cdr3_nt: TGTGCCAGCAGCGCCGGACTAGCCCATGGCGGGGGGCGACCAGATCCCGATACGCAGTATTTT
cdr3_aa: CASSAGLAHGGGRPDPDTQYF
v_call: TRBV6-6
cdr3_length: 21
j_call: TRBJ2-3
d_call: TRBD2
clone_size: NA

cdr3_nt: TGTGCCAGCAGTGAAGAGGTGATCGTGTCCGGGGAGACCCAGTACTTC
cdr3_aa: CASSEEVIVSGETQYF
v_call: TRBV6-1
cdr3_length: 16
j_call: TRBJ2-5
d_call: NA
clone_size: NA

cdr3_nt: TGTGCCGCGACTTCAACTGGAAACACCATATATTTT
cdr3_aa: CAATSTGNTIYF
v_call: TRBV5-4
cdr3_length: 12
j_call: TRBJ1-3
d_call: NA
clone_size: few

cdr3_nt: TGCGCCAGCAGCCACAGCATGGAGACCCAGTACTTC
cdr3_aa: CASSHSMETQYF
v_call: TRBV5-1
cdr3_length: 12
j_call: TRBJ2-5
d_call: NA
clone_size: NA

cdr3_nt: TGTGCCAGCAGTTTATGGCAGGGGGCAACCTGGGGCTACACCTTC
cdr3_aa: CASSLWQGATWGYTF
v_call: TRBV27
cdr3_length: 15
j_call: TRBJ1-2
d_call: TRBD1
clone_size: NA

cdr3_nt: TGCGCCAGCAGCCAAGGGACTAGCGGGGGGAACACCGGGGAGCTGTTTTTT
cdr3_aa: CASSQGTSGGNTGELFF
v_call: TRBV4-3
cdr3_length: 17
j_call: TRBJ2-2
d_call: TRBD2
clone_size: NA

cdr3_nt: TGCGCCAGCAGCTTGGTCGGTCTGCGACAGGGAAACACCATATATTTT
cdr3_aa: CASSLVGLRQGNTIYF
v_call: TRBV5-1
cdr3_length: 16
j_call: TRBJ1-3
d_call: NA
clone_size: NA

cdr3_nt: TGTGCCAGCCTTGCCTCAGGTGGTGGGGTGCCGGGGAACGGGACCCAGTACTTC
cdr3_aa: CASLASGGGVPGNGTQYF
v_call: TRBV3-1/TRBV3-2
cdr3_length: 18
j_call: TRBJ2-5
d_call: NA
clone_size: NA

cdr3_nt: TGTGCCAGCAGCTTAAACGGGAGAAGTTGGGATGAGCAGTTCTTC
cdr3_aa: CASSLNGRSWDEQFF
v_call: TRBV7-2
cdr3_length: 15
j_call: TRBJ2-1
d_call: NA
clone_size: NA

cdr3_nt: TGTGCCAGCAGCTTTCGGGGACTAGCGGGCCAAGAGACCCAGTACTTC
cdr3_aa: CASSFRGLAGQETQYF
v_call: TRBV7-2
cdr3_length: 16
j_call: TRBJ2-5
d_call: TRBD2
clone_size: NA

cdr3_nt: TGTGCCTGGAGTGGCGCTGGCTCTGGGGCCAACGTCCTGACTTTC
cdr3_aa: CAWSGAGSGANVLTF
v_call: TRBV30
cdr3_length: 15
j_call: TRBJ2-6
d_call: NA
clone_size: NA

cdr3_nt: TGTGCCAGCAGTATGAGGCGGGGGCCGGAGACCCAGTACTTC
cdr3_aa: CASSMRRGPETQYF
v_call: TRBV28
cdr3_length: 14
j_call: TRBJ2-5
d_call: NA
clone_size: NA

cdr3_nt: TGTGCCAGCACCAGAGGGACCTACGAGCAGTACTTC
cdr3_aa: CASTRGTYEQYF
v_call: TRBV5-6
cdr3_length: 12
j_call: TRBJ2-7
d_call: NA
clone_size: NA

cdr3_nt: TGTGCCAGCAGCTACCCCGGAGAGACCCAGTACTTC
cdr3_aa: CASSYPGETQYF
v_call: TRBV28
cdr3_length: 12
j_call: TRBJ2-5
d_call: NA
clone_size: NA

cdr3_nt: TGTGCCAGTAGTATAGGGGGGGGCATCAGCAATGAGCAGTTCTTC
cdr3_aa: CASSIGGGISNEQFF
v_call: TRBV19
cdr3_length: 15
j_call: TRBJ2-1
d_call: NA
clone_size: NA

cdr3_nt: TGTGCCAGTAGCCCCGACGTTGACAGGGTAGAGACCCAGTACTTC
cdr3_aa: CASSPDVDRVETQYF
v_call: TRBV19
cdr3_length: 15
j_call: TRBJ2-5
d_call: TRBD1
clone_size: NA

cdr3_nt: TGTGCCAGCAGCCTACGGTCAGGGCCGAACACTGAAGCTTTCTTT
cdr3_aa: CASSLRSGPNTEAFF
v_call: TRBV7-9
cdr3_length: 15
j_call: TRBJ1-1
d_call: NA
clone_size: NA

cdr3_nt: TGTGCCAGCAGCCAACAACAGGAAAAGCAGTACTTC
cdr3_aa: CASSQQQEKQYF
v_call: TRBV28
cdr3_length: 12
j_call: TRBJ2-7
d_call: NA
clone_size: NA

cdr3_nt: TGTGCCAGCAGGGCCCCGGGACAGGTTGTAGGCTACACCTTC
cdr3_aa: CASRAPGQVVGYTF
v_call: TRBV6-5
cdr3_length: 14
j_call: TRBJ1-2
d_call: TRBD1
clone_size: NA

cdr3_nt: TGTGCCAGCAGCCAGCAGGGCGTCTCTGGAAACACCATATATTTT
cdr3_aa: CASSQQGVSGNTIYF
v_call: TRBV3-1/TRBV3-2
cdr3_length: 15
j_call: TRBJ1-3
d_call: NA
clone_size: NA

cdr3_nt: TGTGCCAGCAGCTTGCGGGACTACCAAGATACGCAGTATTTT
cdr3_aa: CASSLRDYQDTQYF
v_call: TRBV11-2
cdr3_length: 14
j_call: TRBJ2-3
d_call: TRBD2
clone_size: NA

cdr3_nt: TGTGCCGGCGGACAGGCGGTCACCGGGGAGCTGTTTTTT
cdr3_aa: CAGGQAVTGELFF
v_call: TRBV30
cdr3_length: 13
j_call: TRBJ2-2
d_call: TRBD1
clone_size: NA

cdr3_nt: TGTGCCAGTAGCCCCAAGAGACTAACGGTGCAGCCCCAGCATTTT
cdr3_aa: CASSPKRLTVQPQHF
v_call: TRBV19
cdr3_length: 15
j_call: TRBJ1-5
d_call: NA
clone_size: few

cdr3_nt: TGTGCCACCAGCAGTTCGCGACCTACTCGGGGAGATACGCAGTATTTT
cdr3_aa: CATSSSRPTRGDTQYF
v_call: TRBV15
cdr3_length: 16
j_call: TRBJ2-3
d_call: NA
clone_size: NA

cdr3_nt: TGTGCCAGCCGGACAGGGGGCCGGGAGACCCAGTACTTC
cdr3_aa: CASRTGGRETQYF
v_call: TRBV28
cdr3_length: 13
j_call: TRBJ2-5
d_call: TRBD1
clone_size: NA

cdr3_nt: TGTGCCAGCACCCAACGTCGGGAAAAACTGTTTTTT
cdr3_aa: CASTQRREKLFF
v_call: TRBV28
cdr3_length: 12
j_call: TRBJ1-4
d_call: NA
clone_size: once

cdr3_nt: TGTGCCAGCAGCTCACTAGCGGGGGGCCTTAACACCGGGGAGCTGTTTTTT
cdr3_aa: CASSSLAGGLNTGELFF
v_call: TRBV9
cdr3_length: 17
j_call: TRBJ2-2
d_call: TRBD2
clone_size: once

cdr3_nt: TGCGCCAGCAGCTTACCGGGACAACAAACCGGGAATGAGCAGTTCTTC
cdr3_aa: CASSLPGQQTGNEQFF
v_call: TRBV5-1
cdr3_length: 16
j_call: TRBJ2-1
d_call: NA
clone_size: NA

cdr3_nt: TGTGCCAGCAGTTCCGGGACAGAAGCTTTCTTT
cdr3_aa: CASSSGTEAFF
v_call: TRBV27
cdr3_length: 11
j_call: TRBJ1-1
d_call: NA
clone_size: NA

cdr3_nt: TGTGCCAGCAGCTTAGTCAATTGGGGGCTAAACAATGAGCAGTTCTTC
cdr3_aa: CASSLVNWGLNNEQFF
v_call: TRBV5-6
cdr3_length: 16
j_call: TRBJ2-1
d_call: NA
clone_size: NA

cdr3_nt: TGTGCCAGCACCCCACCCCGGCTAGCGGGAGGCTCCTACGAGCAGTACTTC
cdr3_aa: CASTPPRLAGGSYEQYF
v_call: TRBV11-2
cdr3_length: 17
j_call: TRBJ2-7
d_call: TRBD2
clone_size: once

cdr3_nt: TGTGCCAGCAGCTCGGGACTAGCGGGAGGGTACACCGGGGAGCTGTTTTTT
cdr3_aa: CASSSGLAGGYTGELFF
v_call: TRBV11-2
cdr3_length: 17
j_call: TRBJ2-2
d_call: TRBD2
clone_size: NA

cdr3_nt: TGTGCCTGGAGTCACTCAGGGAGGAATCAGCCCCAGCATTTT
cdr3_aa: CAWSHSGRNQPQHF
v_call: TRBV30
cdr3_length: 14
j_call: TRBJ1-5
d_call: NA
clone_size: NA

cdr3_nt: TGTGCCAGCAGCTTAGGTTCCCTAGCGGTCCAGGCTACGCAGTATTTT
cdr3_aa: CASSLGSLAVQATQYF
v_call: TRBV11-2
cdr3_length: 16
j_call: TRBJ2-3
d_call: TRBD2
clone_size: few

cdr3_nt: TGCGCCAGCAGCTTGGCGGGACAGGAAGACTATGGCTACACCTTC
cdr3_aa: CASSLAGQEDYGYTF
v_call: TRBV5-1
cdr3_length: 15
j_call: TRBJ1-2
d_call: TRBD1
clone_size: NA

cdr3_nt: TGTGCCAGCAGCTTAGAGGCGGGCGGGTCCTACGAGCAGTACTTC
cdr3_aa: CASSLEAGGSYEQYF
v_call: TRBV7-2
cdr3_length: 15
j_call: TRBJ2-7
d_call: NA
clone_size: NA

cdr3_nt: TGTGCTAGTGGCGCTACTGAATCTCCGACCCAGTACTTC
cdr3_aa: CASGATESPTQYF
v_call: TRBV12-5
cdr3_length: 13
j_call: TRBJ2-5
d_call: NA
clone_size: NA

cdr3_nt: TGTGCCAGCAGCTTCGGTGGGCGAGGCTACACCTTC
cdr3_aa: CASSFGGRGYTF
v_call: TRBV5-4
cdr3_length: 12
j_call: TRBJ1-2
d_call: NA
clone_size: NA

cdr3_nt: TGTGCCAGCAGCTTAGGACAGGCGAACACTGAAGCTTTCTTT
cdr3_aa: CASSLGQANTEAFF
v_call: TRBV7-9
cdr3_length: 14
j_call: TRBJ1-1
d_call: NA
clone_size: NA

cdr3_nt: TGTGCCAGCAGTTACTCCAGGGATGGCTACACCTTC
cdr3_aa: CASSYSRDGYTF
v_call: TRBV6-2/TRBV6-3
cdr3_length: 12
j_call: TRBJ1-2
d_call: NA
clone_size: NA

cdr3_nt: TGTGCCAGCAGTGAAGCTGGCGGGGGGGCTTACACCGGGGAGCTGTTTTTT
cdr3_aa: CASSEAGGGAYTGELFF
v_call: TRBV6-1
cdr3_length: 17
j_call: TRBJ2-2
d_call: TRBD2
clone_size: once

cdr3_nt: TGCGCCAGCAGCCAAGACGAGGGTTGGCCTAATGAAAAACTGTTTTTT
cdr3_aa: CASSQDEGWPNEKLFF
v_call: TRBV4-3
cdr3_length: 16
j_call: TRBJ1-4
d_call: NA
clone_size: NA

cdr3_nt: TGTGCCAGCAGTGAAACCAGGGTGGAAGCTTTCTTT
cdr3_aa: CASSETRVEAFF
v_call: TRBV2
cdr3_length: 12
j_call: TRBJ1-1
d_call: NA
clone_size: NA

cdr3_nt: TGTGCCAGCAGCTTAACGTCCTCAGGCCAAGAGACCCAGTACTTC
cdr3_aa: CASSLTSSGQETQYF
v_call: TRBV7-3
cdr3_length: 15
j_call: TRBJ2-5
d_call: NA
clone_size: NA

cdr3_nt: TGTGCCAGTAGTATTATGTCAGGGGCCCAGCATTTT
cdr3_aa: CASSIMSGAQHF
v_call: TRBV19
cdr3_length: 12
j_call: TRBJ1-5
d_call: NA
clone_size: few